This T cell receptor beta chain comes out of a study of neoadjuvant anti-PD-1 for oral cavity cancer. For the study at large: Around day 43, patients without progression received a fourth nivolumab dose before surgery. Study observations and caveats: Pretreatment Treg/Th17 ratio correlated inversely with post-treatment tumor clonality. Post-treatment tumors with larger preexisting clones showed more shrinkage.

This clone ranks as medium-sized (0.01 to 0.1%). No antigen is known for it. This CDR3 is 14 amino acids long. The V gene's germline CDR1 is LNHDA and CDR2 SQIVND (reference sequence). Trimming removed 3 bases from V and 0 bases from J, with 6 bases in between. Sequencing was performed with immunoSEQ multiplex PCR; in TCRdb, only in-frame clones are kept and a portion is missing. The table records about 6,600 clones, roughly 45% of them present only once. Patients had HPV-negative, locally advanced oral cavity squamous cell carcinoma. Material: tumor tissue, obtained before nivolumab (anti-PD-1) treatment. The receptor was isolated from a person aged 40 to 85 with oral cavity squamous cell carcinoma. The V call is TRBV19, the J call TRBJ2-1, with D perhaps TRBD1 (5 bases). CDR3 bases: TGTGCCAGTAGTATGGACACCTCCTACAATGAGCAGTTCTTC. It codes for CASSMDTSYNEQFF.